This T cell receptor (beta chain) was captured in a study of cytomegalovirus exposure and HLA in healthy donors. Turning to the study itself: HLA-typed donors were the source of tens of millions of unique TCRs, which an early data release held.

PCR primers comprised 60 Vbeta and 13 Jbeta primers. The protocol was immunoSEQ multiplex PCR, while the TCRdb copy is restricted to in-frame clones and leaves out a portion. The data show some 180,000 clones, 82% seen once. The CDR3 extends over 13 amino acids. Germline CDR1 MDHEN, CDR2 SYDVKM. Between the trimmed V and J ends, which lost 7 bases and 5 bases, there was a span of 14 bases. Points from the study as a whole: In a later analysis, TCR beta V- and J-gene trimming showed a link to a missense DCLRE1C variant.

As regards this clone: The antigen is unknown.

The chain has TRBV28 and TRBJ1-2; perhaps TRBD1 as D (6 bases). The receptor comes from a man aged 35 to 55 in good health and CMV-seronegative. The sample comprised PBMCs. This chain's CDR3 is CASTPGGYYGYTF. The CDR3, as DNA: TGTGCCAGCACCCCGGGGGGCTATTATGGCTACACCTTC.